This T cell receptor (beta chain) was documented in a study of shared clonotypes between healthy human individuals. Background on the study: A couple of women and a few men aged 18 to 49 made up the donors.

CD45RO negativity and positive selection for CCR7 defined naive CD8 cells, a population that excluded terminally differentiated effector memory CD45RA+ cells. Some clones are missing from TCRdb's copy, which holds only in-frame ones; the method was immunoSEQ multiplex PCR. This table has some 2,100,000 clones, about 92% appearing once. General study results and limits: All-four-donor shared clonotypes had higher generation probabilities than non-shared clonotypes did. Compared with memory subsets, naive subsets generally had larger estimated richness.

With regard to this clone: Its matching antigen is unknown.

Trimming stripped 0 bases from V and 3 bases from J, with 13 bases between. The CDR3 has 15 residues. CDR1 and CDR2 from the germline V gene are SGHRS and YFSETQ. The sequencing input was naive CD8+ T cells from PBMCs. The source of this sequence is a man younger than 30 in good health. Some clones in this sample may be carry-over from other donors' samples. V usage is TRBV5-1 and J usage is TRBJ2-7; possibly TRBD1 for D (6 bases). Here the CDR3 DNA reads TGCGCCAGCAGCTTGGTACTGGACAGCAACTACGAGCAGTACTTC. It translates to CASSLVLDSNYEQYF. Together with reference TRBV5-1 and TRBJ2-7, the CDR3 gives the full variable domain: KAGVTQTPRYLIKTRGQQVTLSCSPISGHRSVSWYQQTPGQGLQFLFEYFSETQRNKGNFPGRFSGRQFSNSRSEMNVSTLELGDSALYLCASSLVLDSNYEQYFGPGTRLTVT.